This T cell receptor beta chain was found in a study of response to subunit inactivated influenza vaccine. Overall study findings and caveats: T cells newly recruited by each seasonal influenza vaccination are few, the authors suggested.

This clonotype appeared a few times. As yet, its antigen is unknown. Germline CDR1 reads LGHNA; CDR2 reads YNFKEQ. The junction had 3 bases not matched to a gene; V was cut back by 1 base and J by 3 bases. CDR3 length: 16 amino acids. TCRdb reprocessed the RT-PCR reads with MiXCR, giving one entry per CDR3 protein. The table shows 650,000 to 800,000 distinct CDR3 sequences, with approximately 17% occurring only once. Sequences were derived from PBMCs from blood, sampled 5 to 6 days after vaccination. The source of this sequence is a man aged 45-65 years who received an inactivated influenza vaccine. The chain couples TRBV4-2 to TRBJ2-1, with 10 positions matching TRBD1. CDR3 DNA: TGTGCCAGCAGCCAAGCCCGGGACAGGGGCTACAATGAGCAGTTCTTC. Translated: CASSQARDRGYNEQFF.